These 21 T cell receptor beta chains were all obtained from the same sample, sequenced in a study of response to subunit inactivated influenza vaccine (dated by TCRdb to between 2017 and 2018). The library was made by RT-PCR. TCRdb records Illumina HiSeq 2500 as the sequencer. Using fastp at Q25 and MiXCR, TCRdb reprocessed the public reads and kept productive beta chains. Entries are consolidated by CDR3 protein sequence, retaining the most common genes and DNA. The sample profile shows 550,000 to 800,000 distinct CDR3 sequences; over 11% of them were found once. The ten biggest clones cover 6.5% to 8.5% of the sample. Sequenced here: PBMCs from blood, sampled 14 to 15 days before vaccination. Receptor source: a man aged 50-60 years who received an inactivated influenza vaccine. Donor details come from another sample of the same person, matched by shared clones.

The CDR3 sequence is CASASGGGVGETQYF. The DNA for the CDR3 is TGTGCCAGCGCTTCCGGGGGGGGAGTAGGAGAGACCCAGTACTTC. The chain recombines TRBV6-1 with TRBJ2-5; 8 bases line up with TRBD2. This CDR3 has 15 residues. V trimming: 8 bases; J trimming: 4 bases; junction bases outside the gene matches: 12. Germline loops: CDR1 MNHNS, CDR2 SASEGT.

This clonotype was counted many times. The chain is built from TRBV24-1 and TRBJ2-1; no firm D call. V was pared by 3 bases and J by 0 bases, with 11 bases between. CDR3 size: 16 residues. The V gene's germline CDR1 is KGHDR and CDR2 SFDVKD. The CDR3 bases are TGTGCCACCAGTGATGCCAGTCCTAGCTCCTACAATGAGCAGTTCTTC. Translating gives CATSDASPSSYNEQFF.

The chain has TRBV28 and TRBJ2-4; D unclear. Germline CDR1 is MDHEN and CDR2 is SYDVKM. Deletions cut 8 bases from V and 0 bases from J, with 11 bases between. The CDR3 contains 14 residues. CDR3 residues: CASGGDAAKNIQYF. CDR3 nucleotides: TGTGCCAGCGGCGGAGATGCAGCCAAAAACATTCAGTACTTC.

The chain joins TRBV5-1 to TRBJ2-7; D ambiguous. The CDR3 covers 17 residues. CDR1 and CDR2 from the germline V gene are SGHRS and YFSETQ. V was cut by 4 bases and J by 6 bases, with 26 bases left in between. The CDR3 sequence: CASSPVGRLAAPGEQYF. In DNA form, the CDR3 reads TGCGCCAGCAGCCCCGTGGGCAGATTGGCTGCCCCGGGCGAGCAGTACTTC. The full variable domain, its missing parts supplied by reference TRBV5-1 and TRBJ2-7, is KAGVTQTPRYLIKTRGQQVTLSCSPISGHRSVSWYQQTPGQGLQFLFEYFSETQRNKGNFPGRFSGRQFSNSRSEMNVSTLELGDSALYLCASSPVGRLAAPGEQYFGPGTRLTVT.

This clonotype was seen repeatedly, ten times or more. The chain combines TRBV28 with TRBJ2-7; TRBD2 agrees at 8 bases. Germline CDR1 and CDR2: MDHEN and SYDVKM. The CDR3 contains 15 residues. V shed 5 bases and J 4 bases; nucleotides not matched to a gene: 10. CDR3: CASSGAGLAGYEQYF. For the CDR3, the DNA is TGTGCCAGCAGTGGGGCGGGGCTAGCGGGTTACGAGCAGTACTTC.

This chain joins TRBV11-2 and TRBJ2-1; the D gene is possibly TRBD1 (6 bases). Germline V gene sequence: CDR1 SGHAT, CDR2 FQNNGV. V gave up 6 bases and J gave up 3 bases, with 18 bases separating them. The CDR3 consists of 16 residues. The CDR3 sequence: CASSLGPLGGYNEQFF. Written as DNA, the CDR3 is TGTGCCAGCAGTCTCGGGCCGCTAGGGGGCTACAATGAGCAGTTCTTC.

The chain employs TRBV7-2 and TRBJ1-5, with D possibly matching TRBD1 (5 bases). The germline gives CDR1 SGHTA, CDR2 FQGNSA. The CDR3 is made up of 15 amino acids. V was cut by 5 bases and J by 6 bases, with 17 bases left in between. The CDR3 coding sequence is TGTGCCAGCAGCCTCAATGGGGGAAGGAGTCAGCCCCAGCATTTT. Protein: CASSLNGGRSQPQHF.

The chain couples TRBV20-1 to TRBJ2-7, with TRBD1 identical over 8 bases. Germline trimming cut 3 bases from V and 4 bases from J; bases unmatched to any gene: 8. CDR3 length: 14 residues. CDR1 is DFQATT, CDR2 SNEGSKA, per germline (reference sequence). CDR3 bases: TGCAGTGCTAGTGAGGACAGGGCCTTTTACGAGCAGTACTTC. It is translated as CSASEDRAFYEQYF.

This sequence joins TRBV7-2 and TRBJ2-3; 8 bases align to TRBD2. CDR1 and CDR2 (germline): SGHTA, FQGNSA. This CDR3 region has 15 residues. The V and J ends lost 7 bases and 2 bases, in that order; junction bases with no gene match: 8. Written as DNA, the CDR3 is TGTGCCAGCACTTCACGGGGGGGAAACACAGATACGCAGTATTTT. As protein: CASTSRGGNTDTQYF.

In this sample, this clonotype turned up a few times. This chain links TRBV5-1 with TRBJ1-5, with D possibly TRBD1 on 5 matching bases. With 0 bases removed from V and 5 bases from J, the gap between germline ends came to 9 bases. CDR1 SGHRS and CDR2 YFSETQ come from the germline V gene. The CDR3 sequence is 14 residues long. In DNA, the CDR3 is TGCGCCAGCAGCTTGGGGGGCATGGATCAGCCCCAGCATTTT. Its protein is CASSLGGMDQPQHF. Filled out from reference TRBV5-1 and TRBJ1-5, the complete variable domain reads KAGVTQTPRYLIKTRGQQVTLSCSPISGHRSVSWYQQTPGQGLQFLFEYFSETQRNKGNFPGRFSGRQFSNSRSEMNVSTLELGDSALYLCASSLGGMDQPQHFGDGTRLSIL.

This clonotype was found many times. The rearrangement joins TRBV12-3 or TRBV12-4 to TRBJ2-7; D might be TRBD2 (7 bases). This CDR3 has 14 amino acids. V lost 6 bases and J 4 bases, leaving 16 bases between the germline ends. DNA of the CDR3: TGTGCCAGCAGCTGGGGGGGCCCTTTATACGAGCAGTACTTC. Protein: CASSWGGPLYEQYF.

There are a few counts of this clonotype. The chain combines TRBV5-1 with TRBJ2-7; TRBD2 aligns across 9 bases. This CDR3 comprises 14 residues. Germline-derived CDR1 and CDR2 are SGHRS and YFSETQ. Trimming took 4 bases from V and 3 from J; bases not matched to a gene: 5. The CDR3 is CASSPRTSVYEQYF. CDR3 sequence (DNA): TGCGCCAGCAGCCCTCGGACTAGCGTCTACGAGCAGTACTTC.

This clonotype was picked up a small number of times. The chain recombines TRBV28 with TRBJ2-1; a possible D gene is TRBD2 (6 bases). The CDR3 length is 17 residues. V lost 3 bases and J lost 6, with 21 bases in between. Germline assignment: CDR1 MDHEN and CDR2 SYDVKM. The CDR3 sequence is CASSFRYYTSRSNEQFF. The CDR3 nucleotides read TGTGCCAGCAGTTTCCGGTATTATACTAGCAGGAGCAATGAGCAGTTCTTC.

V and J are TRBV29-1 and TRBJ2-3; D may be TRBD1 (5 bases). Germline lookup yields CDR1 SQVTM and CDR2 ANQGSEA. The CDR3 extends over 16 amino acids. The V end lost 8 bases, the J end lost 6 bases, and 27 bases lay between the germline ends. The CDR3 DNA reads TGCAGCATCGGATCCAGTAACCTGAAGGGGTTGGATACGCAGTATTTT. It yields the protein CSIGSSNLKGLDTQYF.

This clonotype was seen more than once but under ten times. The chain links TRBV3-1 to TRBJ2-4; D unresolved. V dropped 0 bases and J dropped 0 bases, with 6 bases sitting between them. CDR1 and CDR2 from the germline V gene are LGHDT and YNNKEL (reference sequence). CDR3 length: 15 amino acids. The DNA for the CDR3 is TGTGCCAGCAGCCAAGATCACGTAGCCAAAAACATTCAGTACTTC. Its translation is CASSQDHVAKNIQYF. Based on the CDR3 plus reference TRBV3-1 and TRBJ2-4, the full variable domain is DTAVSQTPKYLVTQMGNDKSIKCEQNLGHDTMYWYKQDSKKFLKIMFSYNNKELIINETVPNRFSPKSPDKAHLNLHINSLELGDSAVYFCASSQDHVAKNIQYFGAGTRLSVL.

The chain employs TRBV29-1 and TRBJ2-7; TRBD1 aligns across 8 bases. Germline V CDR1 and CDR2: SQVTM, ANQGSEA. The CDR3 has 14 amino acids. The V and J ends lost 4 bases and 7 bases, in that order; junction bases with no gene match: 12. The chain's CDR3 is CSVAGQGKSGEQYF. CDR3 coding DNA: TGCAGCGTTGCCGGACAGGGAAAATCGGGTGAGCAGTACTTC.

This clonotype turned up a few times. The chain recombines TRBV20-1 with TRBJ2-2; 9 nucleotides align to TRBD1. In germline, CDR1 is DFQATT, CDR2 SNEGSKA (reference sequence). This CDR3 comprises 16 residues. Trimming took 6 bases from V and 0 from J; bases not matched to a gene: 8. Written as DNA, the CDR3 is TGCAGTGCCCTGAGACGGACAGGGGCGAACACCGGGGAGCTGTTTTTT. It specifies CSALRRTGANTGELFF.

In nucleotides, the CDR3 is TGTGCCACCAGCATAAAAAAAGTAAGCTTCACAGATACGCAGTATTTT. Translated: CATSIKKVSFTDTQYF. The genes are TRBV15 and TRBJ2-3; D is unresolved. Between the trimmed V and J ends, which lost 4 bases and 2 bases, there was a span of 16 bases. This CDR3 has 16 amino acids. Germline lookup yields CDR1 LNHNV and CDR2 YYDKDF (reference sequence).

This chain joins TRBV3-1 and TRBJ2-1; D is possibly TRBD1 or TRBD2 (5 bases each). Looked up from germline, CDR1 is LGHDT and CDR2 is YNNKEL (reference sequence). V was clipped by 1 base and J by 3 bases, with 13 bases between them. The CDR3 has 16 amino acids. CDR3 sequence (DNA): TGTGCCAGCAGCCAAGCCGGGACGGCGGTCTACAATGAGCAGTTCTTC. Translating it yields CASSQAGTAVYNEQFF.

V usage is TRBV28 and J usage is TRBJ2-3, with D tentatively TRBD2 (6 bases). Trimming cost V 3 bases and J 1 base, with 11 bases left between them. The germline CDR1 and CDR2 sequences are MDHEN and SYDVKM. The CDR3 extends over 15 amino acids. For the CDR3, the DNA is TGTGCCAGCAGTTTCTCCCCTAGCGGCACAGATACGCAGTATTTT. Translating gives CASSFSPSGTDTQYF. The whole variable domain, filled in from reference TRBV28 and TRBJ2-3, reads DVKVTQSSRYLVKRTGEKVFLECVQDMDHENMFWYRQDPGLGLRLIYFSYDVKMKEKGDIPEGYSVSREKKERFSLILESASTNQTSMYLCASSFSPSGTDTQYFGPGTRLTVL.

This clonotype was seen a handful of times. The rearrangement joins TRBV5-6 to TRBJ2-7; TRBD1 matches at 8 bases. The germline V gene has CDR1 SGHDT and CDR2 YYEEEE. The V and J ends lost 0 bases and 6 bases, in that order; junction bases with no gene match: 5. CDR3 size: 14 residues. The CDR3 here is CASSLGTGSFEQYF. The CDR3 bases are TGTGCCAGCAGCTTGGGGACAGGGAGTTTCGAGCAGTACTTC. Filled out from reference TRBV5-6 and TRBJ2-7, the complete variable domain reads DAGVTQSPTHLIKTRGQQVTLRCSPKSGHDTVSWYQQALGQGPQFIFQYYEEEERQRGNFPDRFSGHQFPNYSSELNVNALLLGDSALYLCASSLGTGSFEQYFGPGTRLTVT.